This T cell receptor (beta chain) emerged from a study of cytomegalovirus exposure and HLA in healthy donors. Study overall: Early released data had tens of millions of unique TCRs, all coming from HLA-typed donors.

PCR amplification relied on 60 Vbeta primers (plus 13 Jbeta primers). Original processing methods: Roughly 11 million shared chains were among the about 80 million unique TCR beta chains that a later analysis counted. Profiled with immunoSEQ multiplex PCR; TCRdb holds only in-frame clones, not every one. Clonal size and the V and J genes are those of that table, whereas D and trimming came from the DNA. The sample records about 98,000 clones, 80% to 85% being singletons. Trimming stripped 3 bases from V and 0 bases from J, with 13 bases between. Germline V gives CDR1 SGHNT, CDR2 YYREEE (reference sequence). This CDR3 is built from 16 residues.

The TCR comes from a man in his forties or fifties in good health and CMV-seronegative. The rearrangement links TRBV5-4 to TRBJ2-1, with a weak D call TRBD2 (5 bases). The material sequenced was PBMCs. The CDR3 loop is CASSSTAGSSYNEQFF. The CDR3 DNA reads TGTGCCAGCAGCTCAACGGCTGGGAGCTCCTACAATGAGCAGTTCTTC.